These 2 T cell receptor beta chains were all obtained from the same sample, sequenced in a study of blood T cell repertoires in COVID-19. Using immunoSEQ multiplex PCR, the repertoire was profiled, and TCRdb retains in-frame clones only, with some absent. The repertoire holds 260,000 or so clones, about nine tenths seen once, with around a sixth in the top ten. The sample taken for sequencing was PBMCs or T cells enriched from blood (not recorded which). Receptors originate from a man younger than 35 who had recovered from COVID-19.

The CDR3 sequence: CASSSTGPFAEAFF. The CDR3 bases are TGTGCCAGCAGCTCAACAGGACCGTTCGCTGAAGCTTTCTTT. The chain uses TRBV7-9 and TRBJ1-1, with TRBD1 as a possible D gene (5 bases). The CDR3 consists of 14 residues. From germline, CDR1 is SEHNR and CDR2 FQNEAQ (reference sequence). Trimming stripped 4 bases from V and 6 bases from J, with 15 bases between. Full variable domain (missing parts from reference TRBV7-9 and TRBJ1-1): DTGVSQNPRHKITKRGQNVTFRCDPISEHNRLYWYRQTLGQGPEFLTYFQNEAQLEKSRLLSDRFSAERPKGSFSTLEIQRTEQGDSAMYLCASSSTGPFAEAFFGQGTRLTVV.

This clone was detected only a few times. This chain joins TRBV11-2 and TRBJ2-1; TRBD1 aligns across 9 bases. After removal of 8 bases from V and 9 bases from J, the junction contained 5 bases not matched to a gene. The germline CDR1 and CDR2 sequences are SGHAT and FQNNGV. CDR3 size: 12 residues. The CDR3 DNA reads as TGTGCCAGCTCCGACAGGGGGGGTGAGCAGTTCTTC. Its protein is CASSDRGGEQFF.